Listed here are 11 T cell receptor beta chains from one sample, sequenced in a study of T cell repertoires in cytomegalovirus infection. Each CDR3 protein is one row after TCRdb ran MiXCR on the reads. Counted here are around 250,000 distinct CDR3 sequences, about 17% occurring once; the ten biggest clones make up around half. The sample taken for sequencing was CD8+ T cells from PBMCs. These receptors all come from a human donor in good health (CMV status not recorded). Some clones in this sample may be carry-over from other donors' samples.

The chain's CDR3 is CASSQDPGHTRTDTQYF. CDR3 coding DNA: TGTGCCAGCAGCCAAGACCCCGGACATACCCGCACAGATACGCAGTATTTT. V and J are TRBV3-1 and TRBJ2-3; D possibly corresponds to TRBD1 (5 bases). The V gene lost 0 bases and the J gene lost 1 base, with 14 bases spanning the gap. The CDR3 is 17 amino acids. Germline V CDR1 and CDR2: LGHDT, YNNKEL (reference sequence).

In its sample, this clonotype was seen many times. V is TRBV7-2 and J is TRBJ2-7; D gene unclear. CDR1 and CDR2 (germline): SGHTA, FQGNSA. V was pared by 1 base and J by 6 bases, with 10 bases between. This CDR3 comprises 13 residues. Here the CDR3 DNA reads TGTGCCAGCAGCTTAGGGGGATCTAGCGAGCAGTACTTC. Residues: CASSLGGSSEQYF.

This clonotype was observed many times. This chain joins TRBV7-2 and TRBJ1-1; D ambiguous. The V gene lost 2 bases and the J gene lost 3 bases, with 7 bases spanning the gap. CDR1 is SGHTA and CDR2 is FQGNSA in the germline V gene. The CDR3 has 13 amino acids. The CDR3 nucleotides read TGTGCCAGCAGCTTATTCTGGGACACTGAAGCTTTCTTT. This gives the protein CASSLFWDTEAFF.

V usage is TRBV5-1 and J usage is TRBJ2-7; 8 bases are a match to TRBD1. Germline V gene data show CDR1 as SGHRS and CDR2 as YFSETQ. This CDR3 contains 17 residues. After removal of 1 base from V and 5 bases from J, the junction contained 14 bases not matched to a gene. Here the CDR3 DNA reads TGCGCCAGCAGCTTGTATCTTCTTGGACAGGGTCACGACGAGCAGTACTTC. Residues: CASSLYLLGQGHDEQYF. Full variable domain (missing parts from reference TRBV5-1 and TRBJ2-7): KAGVTQTPRYLIKTRGQQVTLSCSPISGHRSVSWYQQTPGQGLQFLFEYFSETQRNKGNFPGRFSGRQFSNSRSEMNVSTLELGDSALYLCASSLYLLGQGHDEQYFGPGTRLTVT.

This clonotype was counted at least ten times. The V and J genes are TRBV7-8 and TRBJ2-1; 8 nucleotides agree with TRBD2. After removal of 2 bases from V and 3 bases from J, the junction contained 6 bases not matched to a gene. The CDR3 totals 16 residues. In germline, CDR1 is SGHVS, CDR2 FQNEAQ. The CDR3 protein is CASSLSGTSHYNEQFF. The CDR3, as DNA: TGTGCCAGCAGCTTATCCGGGACTAGTCACTACAATGAGCAGTTCTTC.

This clonotype has only a few counts. J is TRBJ2-5 and V is TRBV29-1; D call uncertain. Germline V gene data show CDR1 as SQVTM and CDR2 as ANQGSEA. V was shortened by 7 bases and J by 2 bases, with 17 bases between the two germline ends. The CDR3 is made up of 14 amino acids. The CDR3 nucleotides are TGCAGCGCAGCCGTTCGGACGGAACAAGAGACCCAGTACTTC. It codes for CSAAVRTEQETQYF.

The genes are TRBV20-1 and TRBJ2-5; 10 nucleotides match TRBD2. Germline CDR1 and CDR2: DFQATT and SNEGSKA (reference sequence). CDR3 length: 16 amino acids. The V gene end was trimmed by 8 bases and the J gene end by 0 bases; junction bases not matched to a gene: 12. This CDR3 is CSTRARLAGDQETQYF. CDR3 DNA: TGCAGTACTCGAGCGAGGCTAGCGGGGGACCAAGAGACCCAGTACTTC.

The chain carries TRBV29-1 and TRBJ1-2, with 12 bases identical to TRBD1. V gave up 3 bases and J gave up 3 bases; unmatched junction bases: 11. Germline CDR1 reads SQVTM; CDR2 reads ANQGSEA. The CDR3 contains 17 residues. The CDR3 DNA reads as TGCAGCGTTGATCGGGGACAGGGGGCAAATCGGGACTATGGCTACACCTTC. Amino acid sequence: CSVDRGQGANRDYGYTF.

This CDR3 is CASSPGTGFHEQYF. CDR3 in DNA: TGTGCCAGCAGCCCAGGGACAGGGTTTCACGAGCAGTACTTC. This chain joins TRBV5-6 and TRBJ2-7, with TRBD1 matching over 9 bases. The germline V gene has CDR1 SGHDT and CDR2 YYEEEE. The trim removed 4 bases at V and 5 bases at J, leaving 7 bases unmatched. The CDR3 is 14 residues long.

This clonotype appeared a few times. The chain employs TRBV14 and TRBJ2-7; D gene uncertain. This CDR3 comprises 13 residues. V was shortened by 0 bases and J by 4 bases, with 7 bases between the two germline ends. Germline V lookup: CDR1 SGHDN, CDR2 FVKESK. CDR3 loop: CASSQEVGYEQYF. The CDR3, as DNA: TGTGCCAGCAGCCAAGAGGTGGGTTACGAGCAGTACTTC. Combining the CDR3 with reference TRBV14 and TRBJ2-7 gives the whole variable domain EAGVTQFPSHSVIEKGQTVTLRCDPISGHDNLYWYRRVMGKEIKFLLHFVKESKQDESGMPNNRFLAERTGGTYSTLKVQPAELEDSGVYFCASSQEVGYEQYFGPGTRLTVT.

This chain links TRBV5-4 with TRBJ2-1, with a weak D call TRBD1 (7 bases). V lost 2 bases and J lost 4, with 13 bases in between. Germline V gene sequence: CDR1 SGHNT, CDR2 YYREEE (reference sequence). This CDR3 has 15 amino acids. CDR3 in DNA: TGTGCCAGCAGCTTCGGAGGGGGCGTTTACAATGAGCAGTTCTTC. Protein sequence: CASSFGGGVYNEQFF.